The clone carrying this T cell receptor (beta chain) occurred many times. Its antigen is undetermined. The length of the CDR3 is 17 residues. Germline V lookup: CDR1 SGHRS, CDR2 YFSETQ. Trimming removed 3 bases from V and 7 bases from J, with 24 bases in between. The sample originates from a study of T cells after yellow fever vaccination. As for the study in general: The SMART-Seq v4 Ultra Low Input method served to prepare the low-cell-number fractions.

UMIs were added to TCR cDNA along with a universal primer site when it was made by 5'RACE template switching. Via MiXCR, TCRdb re-called the 5' RACE reads, giving one row per CDR3 protein. The sample carries under 150,000 distinct CDR3 sequences, roughly 8.2% recorded once. Notes on the study in general: Any FACS-sorted repertoire could hold abundant clonotypes that contaminate it from the bulk population. In post-booster samples, most primary-vaccination clones reappeared (approximately 95% CD4, 70% to 90% CD8).

This sample comprised CD4+ T cells sorted from PBMCs, obtained 5 days after the yellow fever booster vaccination. The rearrangement joins TRBV5-1 to TRBJ2-3; tentative D call: TRBD2 (5 bases). This clonotype was sampled from a man between 25 and 39 years old who received the YFV17D yellow fever vaccine. CDR3 sequence: CASSSSRLTHLSNTQYF. For the CDR3, the DNA is TGCGCCAGCAGCTCCTCAAGACTAACCCACCTTTCAAATACGCAGTATTTT.